This record concerns one T cell receptor beta chain sequence. Germline loops: CDR1 SNHLY, CDR2 FYNNEI. The CDR3 sequence is 17 residues long. Trimming removed 8 bases from V and 6 bases from J; junction bases left unmatched: 14. Measured with immunoSEQ multiplex PCR; TCRdb has only the in-frame clones, and not every one. The sample has roughly 84,000 clones, roughly 80% seen once. The data belong to a study of blood T cell repertoires in COVID-19. Study-level information: Acute-phase and convalescent COVID-19 samples originated in the United States, Italy and Spain. Sources were T cells, B-cell-depleted T cells, or PBMCs; the material itself was cDNA or gDNA.

The sequencing sample was made of peripheral blood. V and J are TRBV2 and TRBJ2-3; TRBD2 aligns across 13 bases. The TCR originated in a woman between 40 and 50 years old with active or convalescent COVID-19. CDR3 protein: CASRGLAGIPWADTQYF. CDR3 nucleotides: TGTGCCAGCCGGGGACTAGCGGGGATCCCTTGGGCGGATACGCAGTATTTT.